These 3 T cell receptor beta chains originate from one sample sequenced in a study of cytomegalovirus exposure and HLA in healthy donors. Libraries were prepared by immunoSEQ multiplex PCR; TCRdb keeps only in-frame clonotypes and omits some of them. The sample carries over 200,000 clones, 90% recorded once. The sequenced sample consisted of PBMCs. The receptors stem from a woman in her 30s in good health and CMV-seronegative.

In DNA, the CDR3 is TGTGCCAGCAGCCTCAGGGGCAGAGGGGAGCAGTACTTC. Amino acids: CASSLRGRGEQYF. This chain connects TRBV5-6 to TRBJ2-7; TRBD1 might be the D (6 bases). Per germline, CDR1 SGHDT and CDR2 YYEEEE. The CDR3 extends over 13 amino acids. With 4 bases removed from V and 7 bases from J, the gap between germline ends came to 15 bases.

In this sample, this clone turned up once. This chain connects TRBV5-6 to TRBJ1-5; tentatively, D is TRBD1 (6 bases). Germline lookup yields CDR1 SGHDT and CDR2 YYEEEE. Trimming shortened V by 4 bases and J by 0 bases, and 14 bases separated the two germline ends. The CDR3 is 16 amino acids. The CDR3 nucleotides are TGTGCCAGCAGCGGTTCGGGGGGCCGTAGCAATCAGCCCCAGCATTTT. This codes for CASSGSGGRSNQPQHF.

The chain joins TRBV28 to TRBJ2-7; D might be TRBD2 (5 bases). Germline CDR1 and CDR2: MDHEN and SYDVKM. V was trimmed by 4 bases and J by 6 bases, leaving 13 bases between them. This CDR3 comprises 13 residues. The CDR3 spells CASSYPGLGEQYF. In DNA form, the CDR3 reads TGTGCCAGCAGTTACCCCGGACTGGGCGAGCAGTACTTC.